This T cell receptor (beta chain) was sequenced for a study of cytomegalovirus exposure and HLA in healthy donors. Study in general: A previous analysis identified fewer than 130 million unique TCR beta sequences derived from 180 million or so T cells. Study-wide results and caveats: Data from an earlier analysis indicated that most TCR beta V segments were productive either about 87% or about 30% of the time. A later analysis showed HLA-associated TCR beta chains outstripping equally common others in clonal expansion. A later analysis revealed that TCR association rates differed between HLA loci, peaking at DRB1 and bottoming out at HLA-C.

This CDR3 has 15 amino acids. Germline CDR1 and CDR2: SGHRS and YFSETQ. V lost 3 bases and J lost 1; bases outside the gene matches: 4. The PCR ran on 60 Vbeta and 13 Jbeta primers. The repertoire was sequenced with immunoSEQ multiplex PCR; TCRdb's copy has only in-frame clones and lacks some. The table has 150,000 to 200,000 clones, roughly 75% seen once. About this clone itself: Antigen unknown.

Sequencing was performed on PBMCs. This TCR derives from a woman under 40 in good health and CMV-seronegative. The chain carries TRBV5-1 and TRBJ2-5; 9 nucleotides line up with TRBD2. The CDR3 DNA sequence: TGCGCCAGCAGCTCTAGCGGGGTCCCCCAAGAGACCCAGTACTTC. Its protein product is CASSSSGVPQETQYF.